The rows below give T cell receptor beta chains drawn from one sample of a study of blood T cell repertoires in COVID-19. Generated by immunoSEQ multiplex PCR, the TCRdb table keeps only in-frame clones and is missing some. Of approximately 46,000 clones listed, 88% are singletons. Sequencing used peripheral blood. The receptors stem from a human donor in a cohort sampled during active COVID-19. Both conserved end residues are part of each CDR3. D genes are given only for firm matches. Only some rows state a clone size, as once, few, many or a class for expanded clones.

D,size,J,V,DNA,CDR3
-,-,TRBJ1-2,TRBV3-1/TRBV3-2,TGTGCCAGCAGCCAAGGGCAGTTCTATGGCTACACCTTC,CASSQGQFYGYTF
-,-,TRBJ2-7,TRBV25-1,TGTGCCAGCAGTGCTAGGTACGAGCAGTACTTC,CASSARYEQYF
-,-,TRBJ1-4,TRBV5-1,TGCGCCAGCAGCGACTCAGGGGAATCGGGAGAAAAACTGTTTTTT,CASSDSGESGEKLFF
-,-,TRBJ2-3,TRBV28,TGTGCCAGCACCCAAGGCGGCGGCCCTAGCACAGATACGCAGTATTTT,CASTQGGGPSTDTQYF
TRBD1,-,TRBJ1-1,TRBV2,TGTGCCAGCAGGGGGACAGGGGTTGGAGCTGAAGCTTTCTTT,CASRGTGVGAEAFF
TRBD1,-,TRBJ2-2,TRBV7-9,TGTGCCAGCAGCTCACTCCGGGACAGGGGCACCGGGGAGCTGTTTTTT,CASSSLRDRGTGELFF
-,-,TRBJ1-2,TRBV4-2,TGTGCCAGCAGCCCCGAGCGGATCTCGCCCGATATCTATGGCTACACCTTC,CASSPERISPDIYGYTF
TRBD1,-,TRBJ1-1,TRBV11-1,TGTGCCAGCAGCCGCCGGGACAGGAACACTGAAGCTTTCTTT,CASSRRDRNTEAFF
-,-,TRBJ2-7,TRBV11-2,TGTGCCAGCAGCTTTTTCAGCTCCTACGAGCAGTACTTC,CASSFFSSYEQYF
-,-,TRBJ1-4,TRBV7-9,TGTGCCAGCAGCCCGAGACAGGCAACTAATGAAAAACTGTTTTTT,CASSPRQATNEKLFF
TRBD2,-,TRBJ2-7,TRBV27,TGTGCCAGCAGTGTCCTAGCGGGGTTGGTTTACGAGCAGTACTTC,CASSVLAGLVYEQYF
TRBD1,-,TRBJ2-5,TRBV7-9,TGTGCCAGCAGCTTAAGACAGGGAATGGAAGAGACCCAGTACTTC,CASSLRQGMEETQYF
TRBD1,-,TRBJ2-7,TRBV4-2,TGTGCCAGCAGCCAAGATGTGAAGGGGGCCCGCTACGAGCAGTACTTC,CASSQDVKGARYEQYF
-,-,TRBJ2-5,TRBV6-5,TGTGCCAGCAGTGACTCTTCAGGAACACAAGAGACCCAGTACTTC,CASSDSSGTQETQYF
-,-,TRBJ2-1,TRBV19,TGTGCCAGTAGTATCCAGGGTGGTTCCTACAATGAGCAGTTCTTC,CASSIQGGSYNEQFF
-,-,TRBJ1-3,TRBV29-1,TGCAGCGTCTGGGCAGGGTCCCACTCTGGAAACACCATATATTTT,CSVWAGSHSGNTIYF
-,few,TRBJ1-2,TRBV19,TGTGCCAGTACGAAGTGGGACATCCTCAACTATGGCTACACCTTC,CASTKWDILNYGYTF
TRBD1,-,TRBJ1-5,TRBV6-5,TGTGCCAGCAGTAAGACAGGGCATAGTCAGCCCCAGCATTTT,CASSKTGHSQPQHF
-,-,TRBJ1-5,TRBV3-1/TRBV3-2,TGTGCCAGCAGCCAGAGGGCGGATCAGCCCCAGCATTTT,CASSQRADQPQHF
-,-,TRBJ1-1,TRBV30,TGTGCCTGGAGTGTACCGGTCGTGCGATTGCACACTGAAGCTTTCTTT,CAWSVPVVRLHTEAFF
-,-,TRBJ1-3,TRBV28,TGTGCCAGCAGTTTGGTTGCGGTAAACACCATATATTTT,CASSLVAVNTIYF
-,-,TRBJ1-2,TRBV6-5,TGTGCCAGCAGTTACATGGGGAGCGACTATGGCTACACCTTC,CASSYMGSDYGYTF
-,-,TRBJ1-5,TRBV6-5,TGTGCCAGCTCCTCAAGGGAGGGAGTCAATCAGCCCCAGCATTTT,CASSSREGVNQPQHF
TRBD2,-,TRBJ2-3,TRBV5-1,TGCGCCAGCAGCCCCTGGGGCGGGGGGCCGGGAACAGATACGCAGTATTTT,CASSPWGGGPGTDTQYF
-,-,TRBJ1-1,TRBV6-6,TGTGCCAGCAGTTACTCGCCCCGGGACACTGAAGCTTTCTTT,CASSYSPRDTEAFF
TRBD2,once,TRBJ2-7,TRBV28,TGTGCCAGCAGTCCCGCGGGAGCCCACGAGCAGTACTTC,CASSPAGAHEQYF
TRBD1,-,TRBJ2-7,TRBV5-1,TGCGCCAGCAGCTTGGCCCGACAGGGGGGTGGCTACGAGCAGTACTTC,CASSLARQGGGYEQYF
TRBD2,-,TRBJ2-3,TRBV5-4,TGTGCCAGCAGCCCGACGGTTCATGGCGGGGGGGCCGGAACAGATACGCAGTATTTT,CASSPTVHGGGAGTDTQYF
-,-,TRBJ1-5,TRBV30,TGTGCCTGGACCCACAACCGCAATCAGCCCCAGCATTTT,CAWTHNRNQPQHF
-,-,TRBJ2-5,TRBV5-4,TGTGCCAGCAGCTTGGGGACTGCACAAGAGACCCAGTACTTC,CASSLGTAQETQYF
TRBD2,-,TRBJ2-1,TRBV6-5,TGTGCCAGCAGTTTATCACCAGCGGGGGGCAGCAATGAGCAGTTCTTC,CASSLSPAGGSNEQFF
-,-,TRBJ2-3,TRBV7-2,TGTGCCAGCAGCTTAGTCCCCCGGGGACTAGATACGCAGTATTTT,CASSLVPRGLDTQYF
TRBD1,-,TRBJ2-2,TRBV7-9,TGTGCCAGCAGCCTCAAAGGGACAGGGGTCACCACCGGGGAGCTGTTTTTT,CASSLKGTGVTTGELFF
-,once,TRBJ1-2,TRBV20-1,TGCAGTGCTAGTGAAGGGGTCGGCTACACCTTC,CSASEGVGYTF
-,-,TRBJ1-5,TRBV7-9,TGTGCCAGCAGCAACGCGGGGGAGGGTCAGCCCCAGCATTTT,CASSNAGEGQPQHF
-,-,TRBJ1-3,TRBV5-1,TGCGCCAGCAGCTTGGACGCCGGCTCTGGAAACACCATATATTTT,CASSLDAGSGNTIYF
-,-,TRBJ1-1,TRBV28,TGTGCCAGCAGTCTCAAAACCCTTTGGGGGGAGAGCACTGAAGCTTTCTTT,CASSLKTLWGESTEAFF
-,-,TRBJ1-1,TRBV5-1,TGCGCCAGCAGCTTGGGCGGTAGTATGAACACTGAAGCTTTCTTT,CASSLGGSMNTEAFF
-,-,TRBJ2-7,TRBV11-3,TGTGCCAGCAGCCCCTCCCGGGGGATGAGCTACGAGCAGTACTTC,CASSPSRGMSYEQYF
-,once,TRBJ2-4,TRBV30,TGTGCCTGGAGTCAGGGTCGTACCCAAAACATTCAGTACTTC,CAWSQGRTQNIQYF
TRBD2,-,TRBJ2-3,TRBV5-1,TGCGCCAGCAGCGCAGTACTAGCGGGAGTCACAGATACGCAGTATTTT,CASSAVLAGVTDTQYF
-,once,TRBJ2-3,TRBV6-5,TGTGCCAGCAGTTATCAGGATACGCAGTATTTT,CASSYQDTQYF
-,-,TRBJ2-3,TRBV6-6,TGTGCCAGCCTTATATCCGGACAGAGAGCCACAGATACGCAGTATTTT,CASLISGQRATDTQYF
-,-,TRBJ2-1,TRBV11-3,TGTGCCAGCAGCTTAGACCTCCACTCAGGCAGTGAGCAGTTCTTC,CASSLDLHSGSEQFF
-,-,TRBJ1-1,TRBV3-1/TRBV3-2,TGTGCCAGCAGCCTGGCGGGGAACACTGAAGCTTTCTTT,CASSLAGNTEAFF
-,-,TRBJ1-6,TRBV10-2,TGCGCCAGCAGTGAAATTCTTTTGCGGGGGATGCGTGATTCACCCCTCCACTTT,CASSEILLRGMRDSPLHF
-,-,TRBJ1-2,TRBV5-1,TGCGCCAGCAGCCTAGCAGCGACAGGAGACTATGGCTACACCTTC,CASSLAATGDYGYTF
-,-,TRBJ1-1,TRBV30,TGTGCCTGGAGTGCCGACTTTGAAGCTTTCTTT,CAWSADFEAFF
-,-,TRBJ1-5,TRBV4-3,TGCGCCAGCAGCCAATCACTGAATCAGCCCCAGCATTTT,CASSQSLNQPQHF
TRBD1,-,TRBJ2-7,TRBV2,TGTGCCAGCTACCGGGACAGAGACTACGAGCAGTACTTC,CASYRDRDYEQYF
TRBD1,-,TRBJ2-1,TRBV6-5,TGTGCCAGCAGTCGAGGACAGGGGTCAAACAAGTTCTTC,CASSRGQGSNKFF
-,once,TRBJ2-3,TRBV30,TGTGCCTGGAGTAGCTTAGCAGAAAACACAGATACGCAGTATTTT,CAWSSLAENTDTQYF
-,-,TRBJ2-1,TRBV28,TGTGCCAGCATCACTGGGCCCCGGGATAGCTCCTACAATGAGCAGTTCTTC,CASITGPRDSSYNEQFF
TRBD1,-,TRBJ1-1,TRBV7-2,TGTGCCAGCAGCCGGGACAGACTATATCTTGAAGCTTTCTTT,CASSRDRLYLEAFF
TRBD2,-,TRBJ2-7,TRBV6-2/TRBV6-3,TGTGCCAGCAGTCCGGGACGGGGGGGGTACGAGCAGTACTTC,CASSPGRGGYEQYF
TRBD1,-,TRBJ1-1,TRBV10-3,TGTGCCACTTGGACAGGGGAAAGTCCTCACACTGAAGCTTTCTTT,CATWTGESPHTEAFF
-,once,TRBJ2-7,TRBV7-2,TGTGCCAGCAGCTTTGACAGTTCCTACGAGCAGTACTTC,CASSFDSSYEQYF
TRBD2,once,TRBJ2-3,TRBV20-1,TGCAGTGCTAGTCGTCTAGCGGATCGCACAGATACGCAGTATTTT,CSASRLADRTDTQYF
TRBD1,-,TRBJ2-4,TRBV30,TGTGCCTGGAGTCCCGGGACAGGGGACATTCAGTACTTC,CAWSPGTGDIQYF